Following are 13 T cell receptor beta chains from one sample sequenced in a study of blood T cell repertoires in COVID-19. TCRdb's copy holds only in-frame clones and misses some; the assay was immunoSEQ multiplex PCR. The table records approximately 100,000 clones, around 90% of them present only once. Sequenced input: peripheral blood. Every receptor here comes from a man in his sixties or seventies with acute or convalescent COVID-19.

The chain employs TRBV19 and TRBJ1-2; D is unresolved. The CDR3 runs to 14 residues. The ends were cut back, 1 base at V and 9 bases at J, with 15 bases in the middle. Germline CDR1 reads LNHDA; CDR2 reads SQIVND (reference sequence). The DNA for the CDR3 is TGTGCCAGTAGTATAGTAAAGGAGGGTCGGCGCTACACCTTC. Its translation is CASSIVKEGRRYTF.

V and J are TRBV10-2 and TRBJ1-2; D ambiguous. With 9 bases removed from V and 6 bases from J, the gap between germline ends came to 17 bases. CDR3 size: 13 residues. CDR1 and CDR2 (germline): WSHSY, SAAADI. CDR3 in DNA: TGCGCCAGTTGTTTTAGGCTCGCGGATGGCTACACCTTC. Protein product: CASCFRLADGYTF.

This clone was observed a handful of times. The chain joins TRBV5-1 to TRBJ1-3, with TRBD1 as a possible D gene (6 bases). The CDR3 consists of 15 residues. CDR1 and CDR2 from the germline V gene are SGHRS and YFSETQ. The V end was cut by 0 bases, the J end by 3 bases, with 10 bases between. The CDR3 DNA reads TGCGCCAGCAGCTTGGGGTCAGGGGTTGGAAACACCATATATTTT. It specifies CASSLGSGVGNTIYF.

The rearrangement links TRBV3-1 (or the pseudogene TRBV3-2) to TRBJ1-1; 7 nucleotides line up with TRBD1. CDR3 length equals 12 residues. The germline CDR1 and CDR2 sequences are LGHDT and YNNKEL (reference sequence). The V gene end was trimmed by 2 bases and the J gene end by 11 bases; junction bases not matched to a gene: 5. The CDR3 sequence is CASSQSPGGAFF. As DNA, the CDR3 is TGTGCCAGCAGCCAAAGTCCAGGGGGGGCTTTCTTT.

The chain combines TRBV6-5 with TRBJ1-6; 7 bases line up with TRBD1. The CDR3 contains 15 residues. Germline lookup yields CDR1 MNHEY and CDR2 SVGAGI. Losses at the gene ends were 7 bases for V and 7 bases for J; bases not matched to a gene: 10. In DNA, the CDR3 is TGTGCCAGCACCCCGGACAGGTCTGGCAATTCACCCCTCCACTTT. Protein product: CASTPDRSGNSPLHF.

The V and J genes are TRBV5-4 and TRBJ1-6; D ambiguous. The CDR3 runs 15 residues. Trimming pared 1 base from V and 0 bases from J, leaving 5 bases between. CDR1 and CDR2 from the germline V gene are SGHNT and YYREEE (reference sequence). The CDR3 here is CASSLSLSYNSPLHF. CDR3 DNA sequence: TGTGCCAGCAGCTTGAGCCTCTCCTATAATTCACCCCTCCACTTT.

The chain joins TRBV24-1 to TRBJ1-2; 9 nucleotides align to TRBD1. This CDR3 is built from 17 residues. CDR1 and CDR2 (germline): KGHDR, SFDVKD. V trimming: 1 base; J trimming: 6 bases; junction bases outside the gene matches: 11. The DNA for the CDR3 is TGTGCCACCAGTGATTTTTTAGGACAGGGGACGTGGCATGGCTACACCTTC. It yields the protein CATSDFLGQGTWHGYTF.

This chain links TRBV10-3 with TRBJ2-3, with 7 bases matching TRBD2. The V gene's germline CDR1 is ENHRY and CDR2 SYGVKD. V shed 6 bases, J shed 3 bases, and the junction held 3 bases outside the gene matches. There are 13 residues in the CDR3. The CDR3 nucleotides read TGTGCCATCAGCGGACTAGAGACAGATACGCAGTATTTT. Translation: CAISGLETDTQYF.

This chain uses TRBV6-5 with TRBJ2-2, with TRBD2 matching over 7 bases. With 6 bases clipped from V and 6 bases from J, the junction kept 10 bases outside the gene matches. This CDR3 comprises 15 residues. Germline CDR1 reads MNHEY; CDR2 reads SVGAGI. The CDR3 region has the DNA TGTGCCAGCAGGCCGCTCTCGGGGGGTGCCGGGGAGCTGTTTTTT. Residues: CASRPLSGGAGELFF.

The chain has TRBV5-1 and TRBJ2-2, with 9 positions matching TRBD1. CDR1 and CDR2 (germline): SGHRS, YFSETQ. J lost 0 bases, V lost 3 bases, and 0 bases had no gene match. The CDR3 length is 15 residues. The CDR3 nucleotides are TGCGCCAGCAGCTGGACAGGGGCGAACACCGGGGAGCTGTTTTTT. Its translation: CASSWTGANTGELFF.

This chain links TRBV6-5 with TRBJ1-6, with no clear D. Germline values: CDR1 MNHEY, CDR2 SVGAGI. The CDR3 is 14 residues long. With 7 bases removed from V and 11 bases from J, the gap between germline ends came to 18 bases. CDR3 sequence (DNA): TGTGCCAGCACCGAGATGGGGAGGCAAACACCCCTCCACTTT. Translating it yields CASTEMGRQTPLHF.

This clone was counted between two and nine times. Other DNA variants within this sample encode the same CDR3. V usage is TRBV27 and J usage is TRBJ2-3; the D gene is possibly TRBD2 (6 bases). Germline lookup yields CDR1 MNHEY and CDR2 SMNVEV (reference sequence). Trimming cost V 7 bases and J 2 bases, with 10 bases left between them. The CDR3 runs 13 residues. CDR3 sequence: CASTAGLTDTQYF. CDR3 DNA sequence: TGTGCCAGCACGGCGGGACTCACAGATACGCAGTATTTT.

V gene TRBV28 combines with J gene TRBJ2-3; TRBD1 aligns across 9 bases. V was clipped by 4 bases and J by 2 bases; unmatched bases: 16. CDR1 is MDHEN and CDR2 is SYDVKM in the germline V gene. The CDR3 is 19 amino acids. CDR3: CASSYPPSWTGANTDTQYF. The CDR3 nucleotides are TGTGCCAGCAGTTATCCACCCTCTTGGACAGGGGCGAACACAGATACGCAGTATTTT. Combining the CDR3 with reference TRBV28 and TRBJ2-3 gives the whole variable domain DVKVTQSSRYLVKRTGEKVFLECVQDMDHENMFWYRQDPGLGLRLIYFSYDVKMKEKGDIPEGYSVSREKKERFSLILESASTNQTSMYLCASSYPPSWTGANTDTQYFGPGTRLTVL.